The TCR beta chain described here comes from a study of cytomegalovirus exposure and HLA in healthy donors (dated by TCRdb to about 2017). Regarding the complete study: An earlier analysis of a few hundred of the donors reported 276 Gb of sequence data and 117 million unique TCR beta sequences obtained from approximately 180 million T cells. Among the roughly 400 genotyped donors, 81% belonged to the genetic ancestry cluster associated with self-reported Caucasian donors. Donor age, sex, ethnicity and CMV serostatus were collected together with the repertoire data. Typing coverage varied by locus: roughly 620-630 donors for A, B, C, DRB1 and DQB1; approximately 500 for DQA1; some 610 for DPA1; under 490 for DPB1. To decide whether each TCR beta V gene segment behaved as functional or pseudogenic, an earlier analysis of over 500 of the donors relied on high-throughput TCR beta sequencing. The later analysis used no new phenotypic data to find candidate immune exposures, relying instead on TCR beta sequences and their occurrence across donors. On average, over 200,000 unique TCR beta nucleotide sequences were sequenced per donor among some 420 genotyped donors of the cohort, with 15% to 20% of those sequences being non-productive. A later genetic analysis used genome-wide SNP genotypes for about 65% of the 666 donors, treating that subset as a discovery cohort. The study aimed to test whether cataloging public T cell receptors could reveal signatures of past pathogen exposure. All discovery cohort repertoires had been generated on a single sequencing platform. In addition to the first cohort of 650 to 800 subjects, a separate validation cohort of over 90 different subjects was used. Four to six DR-DQ haplotypes were handled as single units for association and clustering, since linkage in the cohort was strong. The study used immunosequencing to profile the T cell repertoires of more than 650 subjects and linked those repertoires to cytomegalovirus serostatus. A later analysis re-analyzed previously published TCR beta repertoires from 666 donors and added high-resolution HLA genotyping to study TCR occurrence patterns. An early release that covered several hundred HLA-typed donors contained approximately 290 gigabases of sequencing data and approximately 85 million unique TCR sequences. HLA typing covered class I and class II loci at four-digit resolution. To predict cytomegalovirus infection status, the study brought together high-throughput TCR immunosequencing, statistical association of individual TCRs with disease status, and machine learning. The paper as a whole reports these results and caveats: Correlated functional status among segregating V segments might be attributable to linkage disequilibrium, but an unknown experimental factor could not be ruled out. Several of the top co-occurrence clusters appeared to be linked to parvovirus B19, influenza, CMV and Epstein-Barr virus, according to a later analysis. In vitro tests confirmed that a few of the cytomegalovirus-associated TCR beta chains recognize cytomegalovirus antigens. Because HLA typing was unavailable for some donors at each locus, only the typed subset was used in association tests. The study gave a list of some 150 TCR beta chains associated with cytomegalovirus. Some IMGT-functional V segments, including TRBV6-2 and TRBV6-3, could not be distinguished by the 87-base-pair reads and were therefore excluded. For the cohort, immune exposure information was limited to CMV serostatus. According to a later analysis, TCR association rates differed among HLA loci, with DRB1 alleles showing the most associated TCRs and HLA-C alleles showing the fewest. According to a later genetic analysis, donors in an Asian-associated ancestry cluster had fewer N-insertions in productive TCRs than the roughly 670-donor mean. Only TCR beta chains were sequenced in this cohort, and the absence of alpha or paired-chain data limited detectable features. Because counts were too low, fewer than 20 rarely observed V segments, including chromosome 9 orphons, were excluded from the earlier analysis of several hundred of the donors. An association between a missense DCLRE1C variant and V-gene and J-gene trimming of TCR beta chains was found in a later genetic analysis and replicated in an independent cohort. In both the original and validation cohorts, the classifier was reported to diagnose cytomegalovirus status with high specificity and sensitivity. In a later analysis, HLA-associated TCR beta chains were found to be more clonally expanded and to have lower generation probabilities than equally common non-associated chains. While some public TCRs were present in many individuals, most TCR sequences turned up only very rarely across donors. Roughly uniform sequencing depth across donors was assumed in presence/absence analyses, although this assumption may not hold. A further reported finding was that TCR beta sequences accurately predicted the HLA-A and HLA-B alleles for most subjects in the first cohort. A later analysis associated roughly 17,000 TCR beta sequences with specific HLA alleles at a false discovery rate of 0.05. Most CMV-associated TCR beta chains appeared to be HLA-restricted in a later analysis, and the HLA associations seemed to be driven largely by CMV exposure. Assigning TCR associations to individual alleles was difficult when HLA alleles, especially DR and DQ, strongly co-occurred. Broadly in line with IMGT annotations, most TCR beta V segments showed up in productive rearrangements about 87% or about 30% of the time in an earlier analysis of some 590 of the donors. The sequencing pipeline was judged likely to have produced a cluster of highly shared sequence variants as a technical artifact. According to the authors, the approach could potentially be generalized to other disease states and immunological phenotypes.

The cohort was made up of 500 to 850 healthy bone marrow donors. Cohort members were all nominally healthy when sampled, although unrecorded immune exposures were likely present. The donor was CMV seropositive and was included in the group of 250 to 300 seropositive cohort members. A peripheral blood sample was collected from each donor, and TCR beta sequencing was performed on peripheral blood mononuclear cells. Genomic DNA extraction from the blood cell samples was performed with the Qiagen DNeasy Blood Extraction Kit. As for this clone: Its antigen is still unknown.

The library relied on the immunoSEQ multiplex PCR assay. The multiplex PCR relied on a mix of 60 forward primers for TCR Vbeta segments and 13 reverse primers for TCR Jbeta segments. A multiplex PCR assay on genomic DNA amplified the CDR3 region of rearranged TCR beta genes. The Illumina HiSeq System was used to sequence the amplified TCR beta libraries as 87-base-pair reads. On the study's bioinformatics: In a later analysis, tens of millions of unique TCR beta chains were counted across the 650 to 750 repertoires, and approximately 11 million of these chains were shared by at least two donors. Raw reads were error-corrected and collapsed into unique sequences with a nearest-neighbor algorithm that merged closely related sequences to remove PCR and sequencing errors. To assign V, D and J gene segments, CDR3 sequences were aligned to IMGT reference sequences. For a sequence to be retained, a match of at least six nucleotides to both a V gene segment and a J gene segment was required. A rearrangement counted as productive if the CDR3 had no stop codons and remained in frame with V and J, and every other rearrangement counted as non-productive. Following IMGT convention, CDR3 was defined as the stretch from the second conserved V-encoded cysteine up to the conserved J-encoded phenylalanine. In an earlier analysis of approximately 500 of the donors, sequences lacking an unambiguous match to a single V gene segment were excluded. An earlier analysis of 500 to 700 of the donors classified V segments as functional when productive rearrangements were above 56.7% and as segregating when the standard deviation between donors was above 5%. To diagnose cytomegalovirus status from the catalog of TCR beta chain sequences, a statistical classification framework was built. In a later analysis, TCR nucleotide sequences were compared against IMGT/GENE-DB human TR gene sequences so that V and J genes could be assigned. The TCRdist pipeline was used in a later analysis to assign CDR3 sequences and most-parsimonious VDJ recombination scenarios. In a later analysis, each TCR beta chain was defined by its CDR3 amino acid sequence together with its V-gene family, and reads without a unique V-gene family were excluded. As a way to deal with suspected cross-contamination and a sequencing artifact, a later analysis dropped 450 to 600 nucleotide sequences that were highly shared and had low generation probability. In a later analysis, a clonal expansion index for each public chain was calculated from normalized within-repertoire ranks of inferred template counts. In a later analysis, generation probabilities were computed using a VDJ recombination model fitted to out-of-frame rearrangements, and the results were checked against IGoR. In a later analysis, TCR-TCR, TCR-HLA and TCR-CMV co-occurrence was scored with hypergeometric tests, and a repertoire-size bias correction was applied to TCR pairs. In a later analysis, false discovery rates were estimated by permuting HLA or CMV assignments 20 times. In a later analysis, co-occurring TCRs were grouped using DBSCAN, and TCRdist sequence similarity was added for clustering within HLA-allele-positive subsets. Repertoires with fewer than 30,000 or more than 120,000 public chains were left out of co-occurrence clustering, as were five repertoires with anomalous nucleotide sharing. Entries here come from immuneACCESS through TCRdb and include only in-frame sequences with V and J called. Some clones fail to appear in such tables; in the studies checked, an unresolved V gene covers under half of the shortfall, and the cause of the remainder is unknown. V, J and clone size are taken as reported in that table, and D and trimming were inferred from the DNA itself. This sample's clone table shows tens of thousands of clones. About 12% of the sample is held by the ten biggest clonotypes.

The CDR3 has 12 amino acids, counting the end cysteine and phenylalanine. Kept here is only the CDR3 DNA, which spans 36 bases and is read in frame from base 1. As encoded in the germline V gene, CDR1 is MNHNS while CDR2 is SASEGT. V loses 11 bases of germline sequence and J loses 3 bases, and the interval between the two ends is 13 bases. The sequencing input was PBMCs. The chain joins TRBV6-1 to TRBJ1-2, with an unclear D gene assignment. The receptor was derived from a woman younger than 45 in good health and CMV-seropositive. CDR3 protein: CAFLKPDYGYTF. The DNA reads TGTGCCTTTTTGAAGCCCGACTATGGCTACACCTTC.